A single sample is the source of the 7 T cell receptor beta chains below, sequenced in a study of cytomegalovirus exposure and HLA in healthy donors. PCR used 60 Vbeta primers and 13 Jbeta primers. The protocol was immunoSEQ multiplex PCR, while the TCRdb copy is restricted to in-frame clones and leaves out a portion. Among roughly 140,000 clones listed, about 84% were seen once. Sequenced input: PBMCs. These receptors all come from a male donor in good health and CMV-seronegative.

The chain employs TRBV7-2 and TRBJ2-7; D may be TRBD1 (5 bases). Germline CDR1 SGHTA, CDR2 FQGNSA. The CDR3 is made up of 13 amino acids. V shed 2 bases and J shed 2 bases, with 7 bases lying between them. The CDR3 DNA reads TGTGCCAGCAGCTTAAGGGGAACCTACGAGCAGTACTTC. As protein: CASSLRGTYEQYF.

The chain uses TRBV7-9 and TRBJ2-1; TRBD2 agrees at 8 bases. V was pared by 5 bases and J by 2 bases, with 5 bases of the junction left unmatched. The CDR3 spans 15 residues. CDR1 SEHNR and CDR2 FQNEAQ come from the germline V gene (reference sequence). In DNA, the CDR3 is TGTGCCAGCAGCCTTACTAGCGGCACCTACAATGAGCAGTTCTTC. This gives the protein CASSLTSGTYNEQFF.

The chain has TRBV7-3 and TRBJ2-2; perhaps TRBD1 as D (5 bases). The CDR3 extends over 15 amino acids. V was trimmed by 1 base and J by 2 bases, leaving 8 bases between them. Germline-derived CDR1 and CDR2 are SGHTA and FQGTGA. The DNA of the CDR3 is TGTGCCAGCAGCTTAATGACAGCCAACACCGGGGAGCTGTTTTTT. This gives the protein CASSLMTANTGELFF.

This clone has just one count. The genes are TRBV15 and TRBJ2-3; 10 bases align to TRBD2. The CDR3 is 17 residues long. Per the germline V gene, CDR1 is LNHNV and CDR2 is YYDKDF (reference sequence). V lost 3 bases to trimming and J lost 1 base; unmatched junction nucleotides: 7. The CDR3 reads CATSSDRGLAGTDTQYF. In DNA, the CDR3 is TGTGCCACCAGCAGTGACCGAGGACTAGCGGGCACAGATACGCAGTATTTT.

The chain links TRBV7-9 to TRBJ2-7; unclear D gene. This CDR3 contains 11 residues. Germline CDR1 is SEHNR and CDR2 is FQNEAQ (reference sequence). V was shortened by 3 bases and J by 4 bases, with 4 bases between the two germline ends. CDR3 amino acids: CASSFSYEQYF. CDR3 DNA: TGTGCCAGCAGCTTCAGTTACGAGCAGTACTTC.

Worth noting for this clone: At one boundary the junction diverges from the germline segment, which might be a read error. The V call is TRBV28, the J call TRBJ2-1, with D possibly matching TRBD1 (5 bases). The CDR3 has 12 amino acids. In germline, CDR1 is MDHEN, CDR2 SYDVKM. DNA for the CDR3: TGTGCCAGCAGTTTTCAGGGTATGATATGGATCTTC. Residues: CASSFQGMIWIF.

The J gene is TRBJ1-1, the V gene TRBV6-6; 7 positions agree with TRBD1. The J segment lost 4 bases and the V segment lost 5 bases, leaving 10 bases of the junction unmatched. The germline gives CDR1 MNHNY, CDR2 SVGAGI (reference sequence). The length of the CDR3 is 15 residues. The CDR3: CASSPHEGAPTEAFF. The CDR3 DNA reads as TGTGCCAGCAGTCCTCATGAGGGGGCCCCCACTGAAGCTTTCTTT.